Presented here are 10 T cell receptor beta chains from one specimen sequenced in a study of Graves' ophthalmopathy and Graves' hyperthyroidism. Transcripts of RNA were the source for amplifying TCR beta CDR3 regions. First-round RT-PCR used HTBI primers; second-round multiplex PCR followed. One entry per CDR3 protein results from TCRdb running MiXCR on the multiplex PCR reads. Found here are about 370,000 distinct CDR3 sequences, approximately 18% of them singletons; the top ten hold roughly 2.4%. Sequencing was performed on peripheral blood. These receptors all come from an adult woman with stable Graves' hyperthyroidism.

Notes on this clonotype: Sequence at one end of the junction differs from germline and may be a read error. The rearrangement uses TRBV6-1 and TRBJ2-5; 12 nucleotides line up with TRBD1. This CDR3 is built from 15 residues. CDR1 and CDR2 (germline): MNHNS, SASEGT. DNA of the CDR3: TGTGCCAGCATAGAGCCGGGACAGGGGGCGGAGACCCGGTACTTC. The encoded protein is CASIEPGQGAETRYF.

This clonotype was observed at least ten times. The rearrangement joins TRBV6-2 or TRBV6-3 to TRBJ1-1, with D hard to call. The germline V and J ends were trimmed by 3 bases and 0 bases, with 11 bases remaining between them. The CDR3 spans 15 residues. Germline V lookup: CDR1 MNHEY, CDR2 SVGEGT. CDR3 coding DNA: TGTGCCAGCAGTTATGCGGGCAAACTGAACACTGAAGCTTTCTTT. Its protein is CASSYAGKLNTEAFF.

Comments on this clonotype: A much larger clone differs by one base, so this may be a read error. This chain links TRBV28 with TRBJ1-5; D unresolved. The CDR3 is made up of 14 amino acids. From germline, CDR1 is MDHEN and CDR2 SYDVKM. The CDR3 region has the DNA TGTCCCAGCATTCCACCCAATAGCAATCAGCCCCAGCATTTT. Protein sequence: CPSIPPNSNQPQHF.

This clonotype was detected ten times or more. V is TRBV7-2 and J is TRBJ2-7, with TRBD1 identical over 7 bases. The CDR3 sequence is 12 residues long. CDR1 is SGHTA and CDR2 is FQGNSA in the germline V gene. V lost 7 bases, J lost 4 bases, and 4 bases stayed unmatched. Here the CDR3 reads CASTAGGYEQYF. For the CDR3, the DNA is TGTGCCAGCACCGCAGGGGGTTACGAGCAGTACTTC.

This clonotype was picked up many times. The gene calls are TRBV3-1 and TRBJ1-1; tentative D call: TRBD1 (6 bases). The CDR3 spans 14 residues. CDR1 is LGHDT and CDR2 is YNNKEL in the germline V gene (reference sequence). V was shortened by 0 bases and J by 4 bases, with 9 bases between the two germline ends. CDR3 loop: CASSQDPRGTEAFF. The CDR3 DNA sequence: TGTGCCAGCAGCCAAGACCCCAGGGGCACTGAAGCTTTCTTT.

Many counts were recorded for this clonotype. V gene TRBV29-1 combines with J gene TRBJ1-1; D not resolved. With 1 base removed from V and 1 base from J, the gap between germline ends came to 13 bases. The CDR3 extends over 15 amino acids. The germline CDR1 and CDR2 sequences are SQVTM and ANQGSEA. In DNA, the CDR3 is TGCAGCGTTGAAGGTCGGTCGGAGTGGAACACTGAAGCTTTCTTT. Its protein product is CSVEGRSEWNTEAFF.

For this clonotype: One end of the junction fails to match germline, which may point to a read error. J is TRBJ2-7 and V is TRBV6-1; possible D gene TRBD2, 6 bases. Germline CDR1 reads MNHNS; CDR2 reads SASEGT. There are 16 residues in the CDR3. CDR3 coding DNA: TGTGCCAGCAGGGAAGCCGAATGGGGGGAACTTTACGAGCAGTACTTC. Amino acids: CASREAEWGELYEQYF.

This clonotype occurred many times. The chain links TRBV20-1 to TRBJ2-7, with D perhaps TRBD1 (5 bases). With 0 bases removed from V and 2 bases from J, the gap between germline ends came to 14 bases. The CDR3 spans 15 residues. The germline gives CDR1 DFQATT, CDR2 SNEGSKA (reference sequence). CDR3 nucleotides: TGCAGTGCTAGAGAACCCTCCCAGGGTACCTACGAGCAGTACTTC. Protein: CSAREPSQGTYEQYF.

The rearrangement uses TRBV20-1 and TRBJ2-7; D is undetermined. Germline CDR1 is DFQATT and CDR2 is SNEGSKA (reference sequence). The CDR3 covers 11 residues. V was shortened by 0 bases and J by 5 bases, with 5 bases between the two germline ends. The DNA of the CDR3 is TGCAGTGCTAGAGAGGATCACGAGCAGTACTTC. Translation gives CSAREDHEQYF.

The table lists this clonotype with many counts. The genes are TRBV13 and TRBJ1-3, with D possibly being TRBD1 (6 bases). V was clipped by 6 bases and J by 0 bases, with 12 bases between them. This CDR3 comprises 15 residues. CDR1 and CDR2 (germline): PRHDT, FYEKMQ (reference sequence). The CDR3 region has the DNA TGTGCCAGCAGTCCAGGGGATTACTCTGGAAACACCATATATTTT. This codes for CASSPGDYSGNTIYF.